This T cell receptor (beta chain) was captured in a study of blood T cell repertoires in COVID-19. Study-wide context: COVID-19 samples collected from the United States, Italy and Spain covered acute and convalescent phases. T cells, B-cell-depleted T cells, or PBMCs provided the cDNA or gDNA that served as material.

Trimming stripped 5 bases from V and 3 bases from J, with 13 bases between. The CDR3 extends over 14 amino acids. In germline, CDR1 is SGHTA, CDR2 FQGNSA. Original handling: Researchers report that nucleated cell counts were estimated from reference gene primer amplification. The protocol was immunoSEQ multiplex PCR, while the TCRdb copy is restricted to in-frame clones and leaves out a portion. V and J calls and clone size are given by that table; D and trimming were obtained from the DNA. The sample contains roughly 140,000 clones, around 82% of which appear only once. Material: peripheral blood. The receptor comes from a man between 60 and 75 years old with active or convalescent COVID-19. The chain has TRBV7-2 and TRBJ2-5, with TRBD1 as a possible D gene (5 bases). CDR3 bases: TGTGCCAGCAGCACAAGTTCAGGGAAAGAGACCCAGTACTTC. As protein: CASSTSSGKETQYF.